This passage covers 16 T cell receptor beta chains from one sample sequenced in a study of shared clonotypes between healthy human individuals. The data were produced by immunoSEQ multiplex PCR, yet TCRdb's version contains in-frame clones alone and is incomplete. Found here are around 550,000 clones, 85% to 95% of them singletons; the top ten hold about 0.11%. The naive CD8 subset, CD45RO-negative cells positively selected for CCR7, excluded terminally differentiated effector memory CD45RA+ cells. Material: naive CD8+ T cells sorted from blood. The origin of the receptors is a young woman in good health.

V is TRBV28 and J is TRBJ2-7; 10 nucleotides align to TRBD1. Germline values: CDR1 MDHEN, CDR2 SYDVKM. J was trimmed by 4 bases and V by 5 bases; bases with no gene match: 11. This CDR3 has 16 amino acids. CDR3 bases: TGTGCCAGCAGTCTCCCCGGGACAGGGGCGATTTACGAGCAGTACTTC. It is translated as CASSLPGTGAIYEQYF.

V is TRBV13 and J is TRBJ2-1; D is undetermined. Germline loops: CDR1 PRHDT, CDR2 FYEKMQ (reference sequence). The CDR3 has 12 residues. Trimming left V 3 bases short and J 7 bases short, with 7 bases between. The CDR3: CASSFRLNEQFF. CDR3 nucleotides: TGTGCCAGCAGCTTTAGGCTTAATGAGCAGTTCTTC.

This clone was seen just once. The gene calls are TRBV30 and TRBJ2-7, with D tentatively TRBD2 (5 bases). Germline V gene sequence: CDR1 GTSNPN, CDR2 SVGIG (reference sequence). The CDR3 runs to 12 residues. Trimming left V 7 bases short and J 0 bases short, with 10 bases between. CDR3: CALNEGSYEQYF. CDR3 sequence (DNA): TGTGCCTTAAATGAGGGCTCCTACGAGCAGTACTTC.

CDR3 bases: TGTGCCAGCAGCGTCGACAGTACTAATGAAAAACTGTTTTTT. Its translation: CASSVDSTNEKLFF. V gene TRBV9 combines with J gene TRBJ1-4, with a weak D call TRBD1 (5 bases). V was clipped by 2 bases and J by 2 bases, with 7 bases between them. The germline V gene encodes CDR1 SGDLS and CDR2 YYNGEE. The length of the CDR3 is 14 residues.

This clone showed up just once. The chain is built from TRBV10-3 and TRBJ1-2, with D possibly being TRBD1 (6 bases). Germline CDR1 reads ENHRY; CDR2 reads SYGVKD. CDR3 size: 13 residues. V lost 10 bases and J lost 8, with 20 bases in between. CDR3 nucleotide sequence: TGTGCCACATATGGAGGACAGCCTTGGGGCTACACCTTC. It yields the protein CATYGGQPWGYTF.

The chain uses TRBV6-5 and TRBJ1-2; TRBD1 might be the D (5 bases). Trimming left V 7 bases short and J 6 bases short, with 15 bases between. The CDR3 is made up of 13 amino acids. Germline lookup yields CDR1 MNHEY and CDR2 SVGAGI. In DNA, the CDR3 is TGTGCCAGCACCTCATGGGGGGGGAATGGCTACACCTTC. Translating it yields CASTSWGGNGYTF.

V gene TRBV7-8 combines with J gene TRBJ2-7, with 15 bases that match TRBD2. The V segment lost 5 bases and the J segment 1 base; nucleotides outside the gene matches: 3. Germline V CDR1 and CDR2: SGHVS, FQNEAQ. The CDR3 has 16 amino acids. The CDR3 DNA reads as TGTGCCAGCAGCGCCGGGACTAGCGGGAGGTCCTACGAGCAGTACTTC. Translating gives CASSAGTSGRSYEQYF.

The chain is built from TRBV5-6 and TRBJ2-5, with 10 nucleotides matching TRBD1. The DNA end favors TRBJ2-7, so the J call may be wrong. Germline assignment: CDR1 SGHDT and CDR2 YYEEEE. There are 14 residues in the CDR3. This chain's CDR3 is CASSWDRGVYEQYF. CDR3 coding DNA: TGTGCCAGCAGCTGGGACAGGGGAGTCTACGAGCAGTACTTC.

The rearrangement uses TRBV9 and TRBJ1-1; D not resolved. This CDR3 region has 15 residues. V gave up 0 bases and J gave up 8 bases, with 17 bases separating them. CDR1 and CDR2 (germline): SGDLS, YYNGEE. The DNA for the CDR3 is TGTGCCAGCAGCGTAGAAGAAATAGCCGGTAAAGAAGCTTTCTTT. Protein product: CASSVEEIAGKEAFF.

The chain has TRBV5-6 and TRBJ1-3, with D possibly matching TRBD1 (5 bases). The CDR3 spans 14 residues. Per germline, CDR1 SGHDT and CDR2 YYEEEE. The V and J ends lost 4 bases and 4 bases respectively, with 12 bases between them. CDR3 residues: CASSPLRGGNTIYF. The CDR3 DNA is TGTGCCAGCAGCCCCCTGCGGGGCGGAAACACCATATATTTT. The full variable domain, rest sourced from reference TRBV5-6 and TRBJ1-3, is DAGVTQSPTHLIKTRGQQVTLRCSPKSGHDTVSWYQQALGQGPQFIFQYYEEEERQRGNFPDRFSGHQFPNYSSELNVNALLLGDSALYLCASSPLRGGNTIYFGEGSWLTVV.

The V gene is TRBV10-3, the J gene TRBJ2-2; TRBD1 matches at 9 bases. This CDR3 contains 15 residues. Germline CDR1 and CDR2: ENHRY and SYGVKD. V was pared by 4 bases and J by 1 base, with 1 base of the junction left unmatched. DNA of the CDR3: TGTGCCATCAGTGGGGGACAGGGGAACACCGGGGAGCTGTTTTTT. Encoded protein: CAISGGQGNTGELFF.

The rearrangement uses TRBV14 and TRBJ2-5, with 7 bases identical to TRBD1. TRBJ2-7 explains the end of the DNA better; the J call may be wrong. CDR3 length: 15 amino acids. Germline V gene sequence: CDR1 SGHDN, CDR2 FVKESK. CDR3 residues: CASSQVGTASYEQYF. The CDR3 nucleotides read TGTGCCAGCAGCCAAGTTGGGACAGCCTCCTACGAGCAGTACTTC.

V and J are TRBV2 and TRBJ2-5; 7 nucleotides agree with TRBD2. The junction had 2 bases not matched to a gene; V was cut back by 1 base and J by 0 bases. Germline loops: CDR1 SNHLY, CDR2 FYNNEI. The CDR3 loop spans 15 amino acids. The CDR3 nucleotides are TGTGCCAGCAGTGAAGGGGGAGGGTACCAAGAGACCCAGTACTTC. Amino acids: CASSEGGGYQETQYF. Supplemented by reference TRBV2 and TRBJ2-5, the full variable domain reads EPEVTQTPSHQVTQMGQEVILRCVPISNHLYFYWYRQILGQKVEFLVSFYNNEISEKSEIFDDQFSVERPDGSNFTLKIRSTKLEDSAMYFCASSEGGGYQETQYFGPGTRLLVL.

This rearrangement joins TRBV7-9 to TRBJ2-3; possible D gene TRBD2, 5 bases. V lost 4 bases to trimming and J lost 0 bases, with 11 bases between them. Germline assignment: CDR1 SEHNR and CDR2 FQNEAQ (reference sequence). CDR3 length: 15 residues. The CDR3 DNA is TGTGCCAGCAGCTATGGACTTCTAAGCACAGATACGCAGTATTTT. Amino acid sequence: CASSYGLLSTDTQYF.

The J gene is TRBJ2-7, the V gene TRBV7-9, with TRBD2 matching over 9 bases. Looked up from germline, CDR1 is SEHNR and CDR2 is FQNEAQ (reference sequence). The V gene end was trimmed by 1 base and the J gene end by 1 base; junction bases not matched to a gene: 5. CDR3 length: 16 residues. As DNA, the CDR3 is TGTGCCAGCAGCTTAGAACTAGCGGGTTCGTCCTACGAGCAGTACTTC. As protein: CASSLELAGSSYEQYF.

Here the CDR3 reads CASSHRGQGVVEAFF. The DNA for the CDR3 is TGCGCCAGCAGCCACCGCGGACAGGGTGTGGTTGAAGCTTTCTTT. This chain links TRBV4-1 with TRBJ1-1, with 8 bases identical to TRBD1. Trimming removed 3 bases from V and 7 bases from J; junction bases left unmatched: 10. The CDR3 has 15 residues. CDR1 and CDR2 (germline): MGHRA, YSYEKL.